This entry lists 27 T cell receptor beta chains sequenced from one sample in a study of T cell repertoires in cytomegalovirus infection. The antigens of these receptors remain unknown. MiXCR, applied by TCRdb to the reads, yields one record per CDR3 protein. The sample records about 110,000 distinct CDR3 sequences, around 10% being singletons. Sequenced input: PBMCs, sequenced either directly or after in vitro stimulation (not recorded which). Receptors originate from a human donor in good health (CMV status not recorded). Some clones in this sample may be carry-over from other donors' samples.

The V and J genes are TRBV7-3 and TRBJ2-7; D is perhaps TRBD2 (6 bases). The germline V and J ends were trimmed by 5 bases and 7 bases, with 15 bases remaining between them. CDR1 is SGHTA and CDR2 is FQGTGA in the germline V gene. This CDR3 has 13 amino acids. CDR3 nucleotides: TGTGCCAGCAGCGCGGGACTGGCTTTTGAGCAGTACTTC. Protein sequence: CASSAGLAFEQYF.

The chain recombines TRBV3-1 with TRBJ2-1; D uncertain. Germline CDR1 and CDR2: LGHDT and YNNKEL (reference sequence). V was trimmed by 4 bases and J by 6 bases, leaving 7 bases between them. This CDR3 region has 12 residues. The CDR3 region is CASSPRFNEQFF. CDR3 DNA: TGTGCCAGCAGCCCAAGGTTCAATGAGCAGTTCTTC.

The chain recombines TRBV6-1 with TRBJ2-7; D might be TRBD1 (6 bases). Germline V gene lookup returns CDR1 MNHNS and CDR2 SASEGT. V was cut by 6 bases and J by 2 bases, with 20 bases left in between. This CDR3 region has 16 residues. The CDR3 is CASRLISGTSPYEQYF. CDR3 nucleotides: TGTGCCAGCAGGTTAATTTCTGGGACAAGTCCCTACGAGCAGTACTTC.

The rearrangement joins TRBV6-2 or TRBV6-3 to TRBJ2-2; 10 positions match TRBD2. This CDR3 has 19 residues. Germline V gene lookup returns CDR1 MNHEY and CDR2 SVGEGT. With V trimmed by 4 bases and J by 4 bases, 15 bases remained unmatched. The CDR3 sequence: CASSSGMALLAGRTGELFF. The CDR3 DNA reads TGTGCCAGCAGTTCCGGTATGGCCTTACTAGCGGGACGCACCGGGGAGCTGTTTTTT.

This clonotype was seen a handful of times. The V and J genes are TRBV6-2 or TRBV6-3 and TRBJ1-5; no clear D gene. Per the germline V gene, CDR1 is MNHEY and CDR2 is SVGEGT. This CDR3 has 15 residues. Trimming removed 7 bases at V and 3 bases at J, with 16 bases between. CDR3 bases: TGTGCCAGCAAATCTCGGGGAAGGGTCAATCAGCCCCAGCATTTT. Translation: CASKSRGRVNQPQHF.

This clonotype was detected many times. CDR3 residues: CASSLEAGGTDTQYF. The CDR3 DNA is TGTGCCAGCAGCTTAGAGGCAGGGGGCACAGATACGCAGTATTTT. The gene calls are TRBV7-9 and TRBJ2-3; a weak D match, TRBD1 (6 bases). Germline lookup yields CDR1 SEHNR and CDR2 FQNEAQ (reference sequence). The V and J ends lost 1 base and 1 base respectively, with 9 bases between them. This CDR3 has 15 residues.

V is TRBV6-2 or TRBV6-3 and J is TRBJ2-5; the D gene could be TRBD1 or TRBD2 (5 bases each). CDR3 size: 13 residues. Deletions cut 6 bases from V and 5 bases from J, with 13 bases between. CDR1 MNHEY and CDR2 SVGEGT come from the germline V gene. CDR3 protein: CASRGPGRETQYF. CDR3 nucleotide sequence: TGTGCCAGCAGAGGTCCGGGACGGGAGACCCAGTACTTC.

This clonotype was seen many times. The V call is TRBV7-8, the J call TRBJ1-2, with D perhaps TRBD1 (6 bases). Germline lookup yields CDR1 SGHVS and CDR2 FQNEAQ. V was clipped by 4 bases and J by 4 bases, with 16 bases between them. The CDR3 contains 15 residues. The CDR3 here is CASSSPGGGAYGYTF. The DNA of the CDR3 is TGTGCCAGCAGCTCCCCGGGGGGGGGGGCCTATGGCTACACCTTC.

In this sample, this clonotype turned up many times. This chain connects TRBV19 to TRBJ2-5; D gene ambiguous. CDR1 is LNHDA, CDR2 SQIVND, per germline (reference sequence). V dropped 3 bases and J dropped 5 bases, with 7 bases sitting between them. The CDR3 is 12 amino acids. CDR3 region: CASSMGFETQYF. CDR3 bases: TGTGCCAGTAGTATGGGGTTTGAGACCCAGTACTTC.

The chain links TRBV4-2 to TRBJ2-1; TRBD2 matches 7 bases. From germline, CDR1 is LGHNA and CDR2 YNFKEQ. Trimming removed 4 bases from V and 7 bases from J; junction bases left unmatched: 7. The CDR3 loop spans 14 amino acids. The CDR3 is CASSPAGVYNEQFF. As DNA, the CDR3 is TGTGCCAGCAGCCCCGCGGGAGTATATAATGAGCAGTTCTTC.

This clonotype was found a few times. The genes are TRBV5-1 and TRBJ2-2, with TRBD1 as a possible D gene (5 bases). V gave up 2 bases and J gave up 7 bases, with 12 bases separating them. CDR3 length: 14 residues. The V gene's germline CDR1 is SGHRS and CDR2 YFSETQ. This CDR3 is CASSLQRGGGELFF. CDR3 coding DNA: TGCGCCAGCAGCTTACAAAGGGGCGGCGGGGAGCTGTTTTTT.

This clonotype occurred many times. The rearrangement uses TRBV7-9 and TRBJ1-1; weak D call: TRBD1 (5 bases). CDR1 is SEHNR and CDR2 is FQNEAQ in the germline V gene (reference sequence). V was trimmed by 1 base and J by 4 bases, leaving 10 bases between them. The CDR3 sequence is 14 residues long. CDR3 sequence reads: CASSLERGSTEAFF. CDR3 in DNA: TGTGCCAGCAGCTTAGAGAGGGGATCCACTGAAGCTTTCTTT.

The chain joins TRBV5-4 to TRBJ2-2; a weak D match, TRBD2 (7 bases). Germline assignment: CDR1 SGHNT and CDR2 YYREEE (reference sequence). The CDR3 has 15 residues. Trimming shortened V by 4 bases and J by 4 bases, and 14 bases separated the two germline ends. CDR3 in DNA: TGTGCCAGCAGCGTGTACAGGGAGGGCACCGGGGAGCTGTTTTTT. It codes for CASSVYREGTGELFF.

The J gene is TRBJ1-2, the V gene TRBV10-3, with D uncertain. The V end was cut by 4 bases, the J end by 3 bases, with 6 bases between. This CDR3 comprises 12 residues. Germline values: CDR1 ENHRY, CDR2 SYGVKD. The CDR3 sequence is CAISVGHYGYTF. The DNA of the CDR3 is TGTGCCATCAGTGTTGGACACTATGGCTACACCTTC.

In regard to this clonotype: This may come from a read error, since a much larger clone is one base off. This chain connects TRBV5-6 to TRBJ1-4; TRBD1 matches at 10 bases. Germline V CDR1 and CDR2: SGHDT, YYEEEE. There are 15 residues in the CDR3. DNA for the CDR3: TGTGCCAGCAGCTTGGCCGGGACAGGGGTTGAAAAACTGGTTTTT. The encoded protein is CASSLAGTGVEKLVF. Supplemented by reference TRBV5-6 and TRBJ1-4, the full variable domain reads DAGVTQSPTHLIKTRGQQVTLRCSPKSGHDTVSWYQQALGQGPQFIFQYYEEEERQRGNFPDRFSGHQFPNYSSELNVNALLLGDSALYLCASSLAGTGVEKLVFGSGTQLSVL.

V is TRBV6-5 and J is TRBJ1-4; TRBD1 is a possible D gene (5 bases). Trimming stripped 8 bases from V and 7 bases from J, with 14 bases between. In germline, CDR1 is MNHEY, CDR2 SVGAGI. There are 13 residues in the CDR3. This CDR3 is CASRGASPEKLFF. The CDR3 region has the DNA TGTGCCAGCCGAGGGGCGAGTCCTGAAAAACTGTTTTTT.

In nucleotides, the CDR3 is TGCAGCGTTGGGCGGGGCGAGGGCTACACCTTC. Its translation: CSVGRGEGYTF. V gene TRBV29-1 combines with J gene TRBJ1-2; maybe TRBD1 (5 bases). The germline gives CDR1 SQVTM, CDR2 ANQGSEA. The length of the CDR3 is 11 residues. The ends were cut back, 4 bases at V and 8 bases at J, with 11 bases in the middle.

In this sample, this clonotype turned up a few times. This chain connects TRBV12-3 or TRBV12-4 to TRBJ2-5; D remains ambiguous. This CDR3 is built from 14 residues. V lost 5 bases to trimming and J lost 1 base, with 11 bases between them. CDR3 bases: TGTGCCAGCAGTAGAGACACGGGCCAAGAGACCCAGTACTTC. Its translation: CASSRDTGQETQYF.

V is TRBV4-1 and J is TRBJ2-3, with a possible D match to TRBD2 (6 bases). The length of the CDR3 is 13 residues. Per the germline V gene, CDR1 is MGHRA and CDR2 is YSYEKL. Trimming took 9 bases from V and 4 from J, leaving 14 bases between them. CDR3 in amino acids: CASKGLSADTQYF. DNA of the CDR3: TGCGCCAGTAAGGGACTGTCGGCAGATACGCAGTATTTT.

The rearrangement joins TRBV6-1 to TRBJ2-7; D remains unclear. Germline CDR1 and CDR2: MNHNS and SASEGT. V dropped 2 bases and J dropped 6 bases, with 5 bases sitting between them. The CDR3 sequence is 11 residues long. The CDR3 region is CASSEHREQYF. For the CDR3, the DNA is TGTGCCAGCAGTGAACACCGCGAGCAGTACTTC.

The sample holds many counts of this clonotype. The V call is TRBV7-2, the J call TRBJ2-1, with D perhaps TRBD1 or TRBD2 (5 bases each). This CDR3 is 13 amino acids long. The V and J ends lost 5 bases and 9 bases respectively, with 14 bases between them. CDR1 is SGHTA, CDR2 FQGNSA, per germline. CDR3 protein: CASSTRDRSEQFF. The CDR3 coding sequence is TGTGCCAGCAGCACCCGGGACCGCAGTGAGCAGTTCTTC.

The V call is TRBV7-2, the J call TRBJ2-3; the match to TRBD2 covers 7 bases. There are 15 residues in the CDR3. V lost 10 bases to trimming and J lost 3 bases; unmatched junction nucleotides: 13. In germline, CDR1 is SGHTA, CDR2 FQGNSA. The CDR3 DNA reads TGTGCCACCACAACGGGTCGGGGGGTGACAGATACGCAGTATTTT. As protein: CATTTGRGVTDTQYF. The full variable domain, with the rest looked up from reference TRBV7-2 and TRBJ2-3, is GAGVSQSPSNKVTEKGKDVELRCDPISGHTALYWYRQSLGQGLEFLIYFQGNSAPDKSGLPSDRFSAERTGGSVSTLTIQRTQQEDSAVYLCATTTGRGVTDTQYFGPGTRLTVL.

This clonotype has a count of ten or more. The V and J genes are TRBV12-5 and TRBJ2-7; 14 bases are shared with TRBD2. Germline values: CDR1 LGHNT, CDR2 FRNRAP. This CDR3 comprises 19 residues. The V and J ends lost 3 bases and 4 bases, in that order; junction bases with no gene match: 14. The CDR3 region is CASGFLTSSGTSGSYEQYF. The CDR3 nucleotides are TGTGCTAGTGGTTTCCTAACCTCCTCCGGGACTAGCGGGAGTTACGAGCAGTACTTC.

This chain's CDR3 is CASRGTGGPYEQYV. The CDR3, as DNA: TGTGCCAGCAGAGGGACAGGGGGCCCCTACGAGCAGTACGTC. The genes are TRBV6-2 or TRBV6-3 and TRBJ2-7, with 12 bases fitting TRBD1. CDR1 MNHEY and CDR2 SVGEGT come from the germline V gene. This CDR3 has 14 amino acids. The junction had 2 bases not matched to a gene; V was cut back by 6 bases and J by 2 bases.

The chain uses TRBV10-1 and TRBJ1-6; D gene ambiguous. V dropped 2 bases and J dropped 3 bases, with 11 bases sitting between them. The CDR3 is 16 amino acids. Germline assignment: CDR1 WNHNN and CDR2 SYGVQD (reference sequence). CDR3: CASSETVRRYNSPLHF. In DNA, the CDR3 is TGCGCCAGCAGTGAGACGGTCAGGCGCTATAATTCACCCCTCCACTTT.

This rearrangement joins TRBV18 to TRBJ1-2, with D perhaps matching TRBD1 (6 bases). Per the germline V gene, CDR1 is KGHSH and CDR2 is LQKENI. The CDR3 runs to 15 residues. Trimming removed 2 bases from V and 3 bases from J, with 13 bases in between. CDR3 sequence: CASSPGQPGDYGYTF. The CDR3 DNA sequence: TGTGCCAGCTCACCAGGACAACCAGGGGACTATGGCTACACCTTC.

This CDR3 is CASSLEAGFNEKLFF. In DNA form, the CDR3 reads TGTGCCAGCAGTTTGGAGGCAGGGTTTAATGAAAAACTGTTTTTT. The chain employs TRBV27 and TRBJ1-4, with D possibly being TRBD1 (5 bases). CDR1 MNHEY and CDR2 SMNVEV come from the germline V gene (reference sequence). V was pared by 3 bases and J by 4 bases, with 12 bases between. The CDR3 is made up of 15 amino acids.